These 5 T cell receptor beta chains originate from one sample sequenced in a study of blood T cell repertoires in COVID-19. Libraries were prepared by immunoSEQ multiplex PCR; TCRdb keeps only in-frame clonotypes and omits some of them. The sample holds approximately 240,000 clones, around 84% seen once. Material: peripheral blood. The source of these receptors is a man between 50 and 59 years old who had recovered from COVID-19.

V and J are TRBV24-1 and TRBJ2-3; 8 nucleotides agree with TRBD1. Germline-derived CDR1 and CDR2 are KGHDR and SFDVKD. The CDR3 spans 16 residues. Trimming removed 2 bases from V and 6 bases from J; junction bases left unmatched: 9. CDR3 sequence: CATSDSDTTGADTQYF. The CDR3 DNA reads TGTGCCACCAGTGATTCCGACACGACAGGGGCCGATACGCAGTATTTT.

The chain couples TRBV27 to TRBJ2-1; TRBD1 aligns across 10 bases. The CDR3 extends over 13 amino acids. CDR1 and CDR2 (germline): MNHEY, SMNVEV (reference sequence). The V gene end was trimmed by 8 bases and the J gene end by 6 bases; junction bases not matched to a gene: 4. The CDR3 DNA reads TGTGCCAGCCGGGACAGGGGACTCAATGAGCAGTTCTTC. As protein: CASRDRGLNEQFF.

This chain joins TRBV27 and TRBJ1-1; D possibly corresponds to TRBD1 (5 bases). V was clipped by 2 bases and J by 1 base, with 8 bases between them. The V gene's germline CDR1 is MNHEY and CDR2 SMNVEV (reference sequence). This CDR3 is 14 amino acids long. In nucleotides, the CDR3 is TGTGCCAGCAGTTTAAGGGGCCAGAACACTGAAGCTTTCTTT. This codes for CASSLRGQNTEAFF.

The chain employs TRBV28 and TRBJ1-1, with no clear D. The CDR3 runs to 13 residues. Germline V gene lookup returns CDR1 MDHEN and CDR2 SYDVKM. V was pared by 2 bases and J by 2 bases, with 6 bases between. The CDR3 region is CASSLIVNTEAFF. CDR3 DNA: TGTGCCAGCAGTTTAATTGTAAACACTGAAGCTTTCTTT. The full variable domain, in which reference TRBV28 and TRBJ1-1 provide the parts outside the CDR3, is DVKVTQSSRYLVKRTGEKVFLECVQDMDHENMFWYRQDPGLGLRLIYFSYDVKMKEKGDIPEGYSVSREKKERFSLILESASTNQTSMYLCASSLIVNTEAFFGQGTRLTVV.

With respect to this clone: Other nucleotide sequences from this sample produce the same CDR3. The chain employs TRBV28 and TRBJ2-5, with TRBD1 matching 7 bases. In germline, CDR1 is MDHEN, CDR2 SYDVKM. The CDR3 sequence is 13 residues long. V lost 6 bases, J lost 5 bases, and 6 bases stayed unmatched. The CDR3 DNA sequence: TGTGCCAGCAGCCCAGGGGGTGGGGAGACCCAGTACTTC. Residues: CASSPGGGETQYF.